Each of the 2 T cell receptor beta chains below was sequenced from the same sample in a study (dated by TCRdb to the mid-2010s). The library was generated by 5' RACE. Sequencing was carried out with an Illumina MiSeq. TCRdb trimmed public reads at Q25 via fastp, called clones via MiXCR and kept in-frame beta chains. Identical CDR3 proteins give one entry, which carries the most common genes and DNA. For this sample there are 62,000 or so distinct CDR3 sequences; almost 30% appear just once. 2.3% of the sample comes from the top ten. The specimen was tumor-infiltrating naive CD4+ T cells sorted from the breast tumor. The meaning of the sample's cell subset or site label: naive CD4+ T cells, CD4+CD45RA+CD25-. These receptors were obtained from a female donor with breast cancer.

The chain couples TRBV30 to TRBJ1-2, with D possibly matching TRBD1 (5 bases). Looked up from germline, CDR1 is GTSNPN and CDR2 is SVGIG (reference sequence). The CDR3 sequence is 12 residues long. Trimming removed 7 bases from V and 2 bases from J, with 11 bases in between. CDR3: CASLGGNYGYTF. CDR3 sequence (DNA): TGTGCCTCGTTGGGGGGAAACTATGGCTACACCTTC.

CDR3 nucleotides: TGTGCCAGCAGCCCCGGGACTAGCGGGAACTATTTTCAAGAGACCCAGTACTTC. This translates into CASSPGTSGNYFQETQYF. V gene TRBV7-8 combines with J gene TRBJ2-5; 13 bases align to TRBD2. From germline, CDR1 is SGHVS and CDR2 FQNEAQ. The ends lost 5 bases at V and 2 bases at J; junction bases unmatched: 11. The CDR3 loop spans 18 amino acids.